These 16 T cell receptor beta chains came from one sample sequenced in a study of memory CD4+ T cells and cytomegalovirus serostatus. Profiling relied on immunoSEQ multiplex PCR, and the TCRdb table lists in-frame clones only, not all of them. Of tens of thousands of clones listed, about 73% are singletons. The sort gate was single viable CD3+CD4+CD8-CD45RO+ cells for memory CD4+ T cells. The specimen sequenced was memory CD4+ T cells from blood. The receptors originated from an adult in good health and CMV-seronegative.

This clone was seen only a few times. The J gene is TRBJ2-6, the V gene TRBV7-9; possibly TRBD1 for D (6 bases). V lost 5 bases to trimming and J lost 11 bases, with 19 bases between them. CDR3 length equals 15 residues. The germline V gene has CDR1 SEHNR and CDR2 FQNEAQ (reference sequence). The CDR3 protein is CASSDTGLPTYVLTF. CDR3 nucleotide sequence: TGTGCCAGCAGCGATACAGGGCTTCCCACTTACGTCCTGACTTTC.

In DNA form, the CDR3 reads TGTGCCAGCAGTTACGTTAATATGGCAGGGGATCAGCCCCAGCATTTT. Translating it yields CASSYVNMAGDQPQHF. The V and J genes are TRBV6-6 and TRBJ1-5, with a weak D call TRBD1 (6 bases). This CDR3 comprises 16 residues. Per germline, CDR1 MNHNY and CDR2 SVGAGI (reference sequence). V shed 2 bases and J shed 5 bases, with 16 bases lying between them.

For the CDR3, the DNA is TGTGCCAGCAGTAAGGGGTTGGCGGAGAACACTGAAGCTTTCTTT. Amino acid sequence: CASSKGLAENTEAFF. The V call is TRBV7-9, the J call TRBJ1-1; a possible D gene is TRBD1 (5 bases). Trimming removed 6 bases at V and 1 base at J, with 15 bases between. CDR3 length: 15 residues. Germline loops: CDR1 SEHNR, CDR2 FQNEAQ (reference sequence).

This clone was seen more than once but under ten times. The chain has TRBV4-1 and TRBJ2-3, with D possibly matching TRBD2 (7 bases). The CDR3 contains 16 residues. The V gene's germline CDR1 is MGHRA and CDR2 YSYEKL. Trimming pared 2 bases from V and 0 bases from J, leaving 12 bases between. The CDR3 spells CASSQLTGGSTDTQYF. CDR3 DNA sequence: TGCGCCAGCAGCCAACTAACGGGGGGCAGCACAGATACGCAGTATTTT.

The genes are TRBV5-1 and TRBJ2-5, with D possibly TRBD2 on 5 matching bases. Germline V CDR1 and CDR2: SGHRS, YFSETQ. V shed 1 base and J shed 5 bases, with 18 bases lying between them. The CDR3 extends over 16 amino acids. In DNA form, the CDR3 reads TGCGCCAGCAGCTTGAGGTTTACAGCCCGAGGGGAGACCCAGTACTTC. This codes for CASSLRFTARGETQYF. The full variable domain, rest sourced from reference TRBV5-1 and TRBJ2-5, is KAGVTQTPRYLIKTRGQQVTLSCSPISGHRSVSWYQQTPGQGLQFLFEYFSETQRNKGNFPGRFSGRQFSNSRSEMNVSTLELGDSALYLCASSLRFTARGETQYFGPGTRLLVL.

A remark on this clone: This sample includes further DNA sequences coding for the same CDR3. The gene calls are TRBV5-5 and TRBJ1-5; 9 bases line up with TRBD1. The germline V gene encodes CDR1 SGHKS and CDR2 YYEKEE (reference sequence). The CDR3 is made up of 15 amino acids. Trimming cost V 4 bases and J 0 bases; bases outside gene matches: 2. In DNA, the CDR3 is TGTGCCAGCAGCAGGACAGGGGATAGCAATCAGCCCCAGCATTTT. This encodes CASSRTGDSNQPQHF. Drawing the rest from reference TRBV5-5 and TRBJ1-5, the complete variable domain is DAGVTQSPTHLIKTRGQQVTLRCSPISGHKSVSWYQQVLGQGPQFIFQYYEKEERGRGNFPDRFSARQFPNYSSELNVNALLLGDSALYLCASSRTGDSNQPQHFGDGTRLSIL.

J is TRBJ1-4 and V is TRBV4-1; D possibly corresponds to TRBD1 (5 bases). Germline V gene lookup returns CDR1 MGHRA and CDR2 YSYEKL. V lost 1 base, J lost 0 bases, and 12 bases lay in between. The CDR3 covers 17 residues. The CDR3 bases are TGCGCCAGCAGCCAAGGGGGGATTCCAACAACTAATGAAAAACTGTTTTTT. Its translation: CASSQGGIPTTNEKLFF.

This chain uses TRBV11-2 with TRBJ2-2; 7 bases match TRBD1. Per germline, CDR1 SGHAT and CDR2 FQNNGV. CDR3 length: 14 residues. Unmatched junction bases numbered 6, after V lost 5 bases and J lost 6 bases. The CDR3 spells CASSHSQGAGELFF. CDR3 sequence (DNA): TGTGCCAGCAGCCATTCCCAGGGGGCCGGGGAGCTGTTTTTT.

The chain links TRBV30 to TRBJ2-2, with D maybe TRBD1 (5 bases). CDR3 length: 17 amino acids. The V end lost 0 bases, the J end lost 2 bases, and 16 bases lay between the germline ends. The germline V gene encodes CDR1 GTSNPN and CDR2 SVGIG (reference sequence). As DNA, the CDR3 is TGTGCCTGGAGTGTAGGGTCCCCAGGGATCAACACCGGGGAGCTGTTTTTT. This codes for CAWSVGSPGINTGELFF.

This sequence joins TRBV6-1 and TRBJ1-6; D is ambiguous. The V and J ends lost 6 bases and 5 bases respectively, with 14 bases between them. Germline assignment: CDR1 MNHNS and CDR2 SASEGT. The CDR3 loop spans 15 amino acids. CDR3: CASRRDLANNSPLHF. The CDR3 DNA reads as TGTGCCAGCAGGCGGGATCTGGCCAATAATTCACCCCTCCACTTT.

This rearrangement joins TRBV5-4 to TRBJ1-1; D gene uncertain. Per germline, CDR1 SGHNT and CDR2 YYREEE (reference sequence). Deletions cut 0 bases from V and 0 bases from J, with 9 bases between. The CDR3 has 15 residues. The chain's CDR3 is CASSLVGKMNTEAFF. The CDR3 region has the DNA TGTGCCAGCAGCTTGGTGGGAAAGATGAACACTGAAGCTTTCTTT. Complete variable domain (other parts from reference TRBV5-4 and TRBJ1-1): ETGVTQSPTHLIKTRGQQVTLRCSSQSGHNTVSWYQQALGQGPQFIFQYYREEENGRGNFPPRFSGLQFPNYSSELNVNALELDDSALYLCASSLVGKMNTEAFFGQGTRLTVV.

The chain carries TRBV5-1 and TRBJ1-1; D is unclear. V was shortened by 2 bases and J by 5 bases, with 7 bases between the two germline ends. CDR3 length: 12 amino acids. Germline-derived CDR1 and CDR2 are SGHRS and YFSETQ. The CDR3 protein is CASSFRGTEAFF. The CDR3 region has the DNA TGCGCCAGCAGCTTCCGGGGAACTGAAGCTTTCTTT.

The table lists this clone with a count of one. The chain combines TRBV12-5 with TRBJ2-3; TRBD1 matches 7 bases. The junction had 7 bases not matched to a gene; V was cut back by 7 bases and J by 0 bases. This CDR3 is 15 amino acids long. The germline V gene has CDR1 LGHNT and CDR2 FRNRAP. CDR3 in amino acids: CASVGAGGSTDTQYF. The CDR3 DNA reads TGTGCTAGTGTGGGGGCAGGGGGTAGCACAGATACGCAGTATTTT.

This clone was observed a handful of times. The CDR3 DNA follows: TGTGCCAGCAGTGTTGGGGCGGGGGGGATCACAGATACGCAGTATTTT. The encoded protein is CASSVGAGGITDTQYF. The chain carries TRBV2 and TRBJ2-3, with TRBD2 matching over 9 bases. This CDR3 is 16 amino acids long. The junction had 7 bases not matched to a gene; V was cut back by 4 bases and J by 2 bases. Per germline, CDR1 SNHLY and CDR2 FYNNEI. The full variable domain, its missing parts supplied by reference TRBV2 and TRBJ2-3, is EPEVTQTPSHQVTQMGQEVILRCVPISNHLYFYWYRQILGQKVEFLVSFYNNEISEKSEIFDDQFSVERPDGSNFTLKIRSTKLEDSAMYFCASSVGAGGITDTQYFGPGTRLTVL.

This rearrangement joins TRBV6-5 to TRBJ1-6, with D uncertain. V was shortened by 6 bases and J by 0 bases, with 9 bases between the two germline ends. CDR1 and CDR2 (germline): MNHEY, SVGAGI. The CDR3 spans 15 residues. The DNA for the CDR3 is TGTGCCAGCAGAGTGGACTCCTCCTATAATTCACCCCTCCACTTT. Translation: CASRVDSSYNSPLHF.

The chain links TRBV5-1 to TRBJ1-6, with no clear D. The CDR3 is 14 amino acids. Germline-derived CDR1 and CDR2 are SGHRS and YFSETQ. V was cut by 3 bases and J by 7 bases, with 11 bases left in between. The CDR3 reads CASSSLKGNSPLHF. As DNA, the CDR3 is TGCGCCAGCAGCTCCCTGAAGGGCAATTCACCCCTCCACTTT.